These 14 T cell receptor beta chains originate from one sample sequenced in a study of cytomegalovirus exposure and HLA in healthy donors. The study ran its PCR with 60 Vbeta and 13 Jbeta primers. Using immunoSEQ multiplex PCR, the repertoire was profiled, and TCRdb retains in-frame clones only, with some absent. The data hold 130,000 or so clones, with 76% observed a single time. The specimen sequenced was PBMCs. Every receptor here comes from a man in his forties or fifties in good health and CMV-seronegative.

CDR3 sequence reads: CASSLGDRAYEQYF. The CDR3 DNA follows: TGCGCCAGCAGCTTGGGGGACAGGGCTTACGAGCAGTACTTC. The gene calls are TRBV5-1 and TRBJ2-7; 9 bases are a match to TRBD1. Germline V gene lookup returns CDR1 SGHRS and CDR2 YFSETQ. This CDR3 region has 14 residues. V lost 0 bases, J lost 4 bases, and 2 bases stayed unmatched.

The rearrangement joins TRBV5-1 to TRBJ2-1, with D possibly TRBD1 on 6 matching bases. CDR1 is SGHRS and CDR2 is YFSETQ in the germline V gene. V lost 0 bases to trimming and J lost 7 bases, with 20 bases between them. This CDR3 spans 17 amino acids. CDR3 nucleotides: TGCGCCAGCAGCTTGGAGTTCACAGGGTTAATAGGGAATGAGCAGTTCTTC. Residues: CASSLEFTGLIGNEQFF.

The V gene is TRBV27, the J gene TRBJ2-3; 10 bases are shared with TRBD2. V was clipped by 8 bases and J by 3 bases; unmatched bases: 14. The CDR3 consists of 17 residues. Germline assignment: CDR1 MNHEY and CDR2 SMNVEV (reference sequence). The CDR3 reads CASSPQTVAGGTDTQYF. In nucleotides, the CDR3 is TGTGCCAGCTCGCCCCAAACCGTAGCGGGAGGAACAGATACGCAGTATTTT.

This clone was counted a single time. The chain employs TRBV19 and TRBJ1-2; D is uncertain. Germline V gene lookup returns CDR1 LNHDA and CDR2 SQIVND (reference sequence). CDR3 length equals 16 residues. The V end was cut by 1 base, the J end by 7 bases, with 19 bases between. DNA for the CDR3: TGTGCCAGTAGTATAGCAGGAGGAGGAATGGCACGTGGCTACACCTTC. Translated, it gives CASSIAGGGMARGYTF.

The chain couples TRBV7-2 to TRBJ2-3, with 9 bases matching TRBD2. The CDR3 length is 17 residues. The trim removed 1 base at V and 0 bases at J, leaving 5 bases unmatched. In germline, CDR1 is SGHTA, CDR2 FQGNSA. CDR3 protein: CASSLGPSGASTDTQYF. In nucleotides, the CDR3 is TGTGCCAGCAGCTTAGGGCCTAGCGGGGCTAGCACAGATACGCAGTATTTT.

This clone was observed a few times. The CDR3 loop reads CASRGGAGDYEQYF. The CDR3 coding sequence is TGTGCCAGCAGGGGGGGGGCGGGGGATTACGAGCAGTACTTC. The V call is TRBV5-4, the J call TRBJ2-7; perhaps TRBD2 as D (7 bases). Germline CDR1 is SGHNT and CDR2 is YYREEE (reference sequence). CDR3 size: 14 residues. Trimming took 5 bases from V and 4 from J, leaving 16 bases between them.

This clone was observed a handful of times. The V gene is TRBV5-4, the J gene TRBJ2-1; the match to TRBD1 covers 8 bases. Trimming removed 2 bases from V and 5 bases from J; junction bases left unmatched: 9. CDR1 and CDR2 (germline): SGHNT, YYREEE (reference sequence). The CDR3 runs 16 residues. The CDR3 region is CASSLSQGALNNEQFF. CDR3 coding DNA: TGTGCCAGCAGCTTATCTCAGGGGGCGTTGAACAATGAGCAGTTCTTC. Full variable domain (outside the CDR3, taken from reference TRBV5-4 and TRBJ2-1): ETGVTQSPTHLIKTRGQQVTLRCSSQSGHNTVSWYQQALGQGPQFIFQYYREEENGRGNFPPRFSGLQFPNYSSELNVNALELDDSALYLCASSLSQGALNNEQFFGPGTRLTVL.

The chain carries TRBV4-1 and TRBJ2-7, with D perhaps matching TRBD1 (5 bases). Per germline, CDR1 MGHRA and CDR2 YSYEKL. The CDR3 covers 13 residues. The V and J ends lost 3 bases and 1 base respectively, with 7 bases between them. CDR3 nucleotide sequence: TGCGCCAGCAGCCAGAGACAGTCCTACGAGCAGTACTTC. This codes for CASSQRQSYEQYF.

The rearrangement joins TRBV6-5 to TRBJ2-2; TRBD2 might be the D (6 bases). The CDR3 is made up of 15 amino acids. Between the trimmed V and J ends, which lost 4 bases and 5 bases, there was a span of 14 bases. Germline loops: CDR1 MNHEY, CDR2 SVGAGI. The chain's CDR3 is CASSLRTSRTGELFF. Here the CDR3 DNA reads TGTGCCAGCAGTTTGCGCACTAGCCGTACCGGGGAGCTGTTTTTT.

The chain carries TRBV28 and TRBJ2-3; TRBD2 is a possible D gene (6 bases). CDR1 and CDR2 (germline): MDHEN, SYDVKM. V gave up 6 bases and J gave up 2 bases, with 12 bases separating them. The CDR3 runs to 14 residues. For the CDR3, the DNA is TGTGCCAGCAGCCCCCGGGACTCCACAGATACGCAGTATTTT. Amino acid sequence: CASSPRDSTDTQYF.

This clone was observed once. The rearrangement joins TRBV6-5 to TRBJ1-6; TRBD1 is a possible D gene (5 bases). Germline V gene sequence: CDR1 MNHEY, CDR2 SVGAGI. There are 14 residues in the CDR3. Trimming shortened V by 7 bases and J by 0 bases, and 7 bases separated the two germline ends. The CDR3 here is CASTGSSYNSPLHF. The CDR3 DNA sequence: TGTGCCAGCACAGGGTCCTCCTATAATTCACCCCTCCACTTT.

Regarding this clone: The same CDR3 can be traced to other DNA sequences in this sample. The rearrangement joins TRBV19 to TRBJ2-7; TRBD2 aligns across 7 bases. V was clipped by 5 bases and J by 3 bases; unmatched bases: 10. The germline V gene encodes CDR1 LNHDA and CDR2 SQIVND (reference sequence). The CDR3 loop spans 15 amino acids. The CDR3 DNA sequence: TGTGCCAGTAGTTCGCTAGGACTAGGAAACTACGAGCAGTACTTC. The encoded protein is CASSSLGLGNYEQYF.

This clone was recorded once. At one end the junction does not follow the germline gene, possibly because of a read error. This rearrangement joins TRBV7-9 to TRBJ2-1, with D maybe TRBD2 (5 bases). The CDR3 sequence is 16 residues long. Per germline, CDR1 SEHNR and CDR2 FQNEAQ (reference sequence). This CDR3 reads CSSSLLLGSSYNEQFF. CDR3 nucleotide sequence: TGTTCCAGCAGCTTATTACTGGGGAGCTCCTACAATGAGCAGTTCTTC.

This clone has a handful of counts. V gene TRBV5-4 combines with J gene TRBJ1-1; a weak D match, TRBD1 (6 bases). Trimming cost V 0 bases and J 3 bases, with 9 bases left between them. CDR3 length equals 14 residues. Germline CDR1 is SGHNT and CDR2 is YYREEE (reference sequence). The CDR3 region is CASSLEGVDTEAFF. The DNA for the CDR3 is TGTGCCAGCAGCTTGGAGGGGGTTGACACTGAAGCTTTCTTT.